One sample yielded the 25 T cell receptor beta chains listed below, sequenced in a study of T cell responses to AZD1222 COVID-19 vaccine. Clones were sequenced by immunoSEQ multiplex PCR, and TCRdb holds only the in-frame ones, with some missing. The sample lists 140,000 to 150,000 clones; 88% were seen once. The specimen comprised peripheral blood, sampled on day 0 of AZD1222 vaccination. Source of these receptors: an adult in good health.

J is TRBJ1-1 and V is TRBV29-1; 7 nucleotides line up with TRBD1. Per germline, CDR1 SQVTM and CDR2 ANQGSEA. The CDR3 sequence is 13 residues long. V shed 4 bases, J shed 8 bases, and the junction held 10 bases outside the gene matches. The CDR3 loop reads CSVVPGGEREAFF. The CDR3 DNA is TGCAGCGTTGTTCCAGGGGGGGAAAGGGAAGCTTTCTTT.

This clone was seen a few times. The CDR3 sequence is CASSLEGTASPLHF. The CDR3 DNA reads TGTGCCAGCAGCTTAGAAGGGACGGCGTCACCCCTCCACTTT. This sequence joins TRBV11-1 and TRBJ1-6; possibly TRBD1 for D (5 bases). The germline V gene encodes CDR1 SGHAT and CDR2 FQDESV (reference sequence). The CDR3 sequence is 14 residues long. The V end lost 1 base, the J end lost 10 bases, and 11 bases lay between the germline ends.

V and J are TRBV7-2 and TRBJ2-3; 7 bases map to TRBD2. Per germline, CDR1 SGHTA and CDR2 FQGNSA. V gave up 6 bases and J gave up 0 bases; unmatched junction bases: 9. This CDR3 comprises 16 residues. CDR3 loop: CASRRYSGLSTDTQYF. The CDR3 DNA reads TGTGCCAGCAGGCGGTATAGCGGGCTAAGCACAGATACGCAGTATTTT. The whole variable domain, remainder taken from reference TRBV7-2 and TRBJ2-3, is GAGVSQSPSNKVTEKGKDVELRCDPISGHTALYWYRQSLGQGLEFLIYFQGNSAPDKSGLPSDRFSAERTGGSVSTLTIQRTQQEDSAVYLCASRRYSGLSTDTQYFGPGTRLTVL.

The chain uses TRBV6-1 and TRBJ2-5, with no clear D. The V gene lost 0 bases and the J gene lost 1 base, with 3 bases spanning the gap. The CDR3 runs to 13 residues. In germline, CDR1 is MNHNS, CDR2 SASEGT. The CDR3 loop reads CASSEAGQETQYF. The CDR3 nucleotides are TGTGCCAGCAGTGAAGCGGGCCAAGAGACCCAGTACTTC.

The genes are TRBV4-3 and TRBJ2-7, with no clear D. Germline loops: CDR1 LGHNA, CDR2 YSLEER. Deletions cut 0 bases from V and 6 bases from J, with 9 bases between. The CDR3 covers 13 residues. The CDR3 DNA sequence: TGCGCCAGCAGCCAAGAAATGGGTGGCGAGCAGTACTTC. It codes for CASSQEMGGEQYF.

The V call is TRBV5-8, the J call TRBJ1-4; D gene uncertain. The CDR3 is 17 amino acids. Deletions cut 1 base from V and 0 bases from J, with 13 bases between. CDR1 and CDR2 (germline): SGHTS, YDEGEE. For the CDR3, the DNA is TGTGCCAGCAGCTTGTCGATTACACCGGCAACTAATGAAAAACTGTTTTTT. Residues: CASSLSITPATNEKLFF. Full variable domain (missing parts from reference TRBV5-8 and TRBJ1-4): EAGVTQSPTHLIKTRGQQATLRCSPISGHTSVYWYQQALGLGLQFLLWYDEGEERNRGNFPPRFSGRQFPNYSSELNVNALELEDSALYLCASSLSITPATNEKLFFGSGTQLSVL.

J is TRBJ2-1 and V is TRBV4-1, with 7 bases lining up with TRBD1. The CDR3 is made up of 16 amino acids. V was pared by 0 bases and J by 5 bases, with 7 bases of the junction left unmatched. Germline V CDR1 and CDR2: MGHRA, YSYEKL. The CDR3 region is CASSQDKGAGDNEQFF. As DNA, the CDR3 is TGCGCCAGCAGCCAAGATAAGGGGGCGGGCGACAATGAGCAGTTCTTC.

The genes are TRBV14 and TRBJ1-3, with D unclear. The CDR3 runs 17 residues. Per germline, CDR1 SGHDN and CDR2 FVKESK. V lost 2 bases and J 4 bases, leaving 18 bases between the germline ends. CDR3 region: CASSQKVANGWGNTIYF. In DNA form, the CDR3 reads TGTGCCAGCAGCCAAAAAGTCGCTAACGGTTGGGGAAACACCATATATTTT.

The chain joins TRBV24-1 to TRBJ1-1; tentatively, D is TRBD1 (6 bases). Germline lookup yields CDR1 KGHDR and CDR2 SFDVKD. The CDR3 length is 13 residues. V lost 2 bases to trimming and J lost 6 bases, with 9 bases between them. The CDR3 DNA follows: TGTGCCACCAGTGATTCCAGGGGTCCTGAAGCTTTCTTT. Protein: CATSDSRGPEAFF.

The chain is built from TRBV5-4 and TRBJ1-1; D remains unclear. This CDR3 is 15 amino acids long. Germline values: CDR1 SGHNT, CDR2 YYREEE (reference sequence). The V and J ends lost 1 base and 0 bases respectively, with 10 bases between them. The CDR3 sequence: CASSLYLGMNTEAFF. The CDR3 DNA reads TGTGCCAGCAGCTTGTACTTAGGCATGAACACTGAAGCTTTCTTT.

The chain joins TRBV19 to TRBJ2-1; D is undetermined. V gave up 9 bases and J gave up 0 bases, with 6 bases separating them. Germline V gene lookup returns CDR1 LNHDA and CDR2 SQIVND (reference sequence). The CDR3 is 12 amino acids. CDR3 DNA: TGTGCCAGCTATAACTCCTACAATGAGCAGTTCTTC. Translating it yields CASYNSYNEQFF.

This clone appeared a few times. The chain carries TRBV19 and TRBJ2-2; tentatively, D is TRBD2 (6 bases). The CDR3 sequence is 16 residues long. Germline CDR1 is LNHDA and CDR2 is SQIVND (reference sequence). Trimming shortened V by 7 bases and J by 11 bases, and 26 bases separated the two germline ends. CDR3 coding DNA: TGTGCCAGTACCTCGACTCCGGGAGCCCAGGGTGTAGAGCTGTTTTTT. Translation: CASTSTPGAQGVELFF.

The chain is built from TRBV4-2 and TRBJ1-4; no firm D call. With 4 bases removed from V and 4 bases from J, the gap between germline ends came to 13 bases. Per the germline V gene, CDR1 is LGHNA and CDR2 is YNFKEQ. The CDR3 is 15 residues long. This chain's CDR3 is CASSPGNSLNEKLFF. CDR3 bases: TGTGCCAGCAGCCCCGGGAACAGTCTTAATGAAAAACTGTTTTTT.

This clone appeared a few times. The V call is TRBV5-6, the J call TRBJ1-3; the D gene is possibly TRBD1 (5 bases). The germline V and J ends were trimmed by 1 base and 0 bases, with 8 bases remaining between them. This CDR3 is 15 amino acids long. CDR1 SGHDT and CDR2 YYEEEE come from the germline V gene. In nucleotides, the CDR3 is TGTGCCAGCAGCTTGTTCGGGGGCTCTGGAAACACCATATATTTT. It codes for CASSLFGGSGNTIYF.

The rearrangement links TRBV18 to TRBJ1-1; D is unclear. The CDR3 covers 13 residues. Germline CDR1 and CDR2: KGHSH and LQKENI. V shed 6 bases and J shed 1 base, with 9 bases lying between them. The CDR3 loop reads CASSQGRNTEAFF. The CDR3 DNA sequence: TGTGCCAGCTCCCAAGGGAGGAACACTGAAGCTTTCTTT.

This sequence joins TRBV14 and TRBJ2-1; 7 positions match TRBD1. Trimming cost V 0 bases and J 3 bases; bases outside gene matches: 11. CDR3 length: 18 amino acids. Per germline, CDR1 SGHDN and CDR2 FVKESK. The CDR3 protein is CASSQDPTGFGDYNEQFF. CDR3 nucleotides: TGTGCCAGCAGCCAAGATCCGACAGGGTTTGGGGACTACAATGAGCAGTTCTTC.

The rearrangement links TRBV2 to TRBJ2-1, with D unclear. Trimming took off 8 bases at V and 8 bases at J, with 19 bases between the two ends. The CDR3 runs 14 residues. CDR1 is SNHLY and CDR2 is FYNNEI in the germline V gene. This CDR3 reads CASRRAQTGDEQFF. The CDR3 coding sequence is TGTGCCAGCCGCCGGGCCCAAACGGGCGATGAGCAGTTCTTC. Drawing the rest from reference TRBV2 and TRBJ2-1, the complete variable domain is EPEVTQTPSHQVTQMGQEVILRCVPISNHLYFYWYRQILGQKVEFLVSFYNNEISEKSEIFDDQFSVERPDGSNFTLKIRSTKLEDSAMYFCASRRAQTGDEQFFGPGTRLTVL.

The rearrangement joins TRBV6-5 to TRBJ1-2; D is uncertain. Looked up from germline, CDR1 is MNHEY and CDR2 is SVGAGI. V lost 6 bases and J lost 2, with 16 bases in between. The CDR3 consists of 15 residues. CDR3: CASSRMQYTNYGYTF. CDR3 coding DNA: TGTGCCAGCAGCCGTATGCAGTATACAAACTATGGCTACACCTTC.

This chain connects TRBV5-1 to TRBJ1-4; 8 bases align to TRBD1. Trimming removed 4 bases from V and 7 bases from J; junction bases left unmatched: 6. CDR1 is SGHRS and CDR2 is YFSETQ in the germline V gene. The CDR3 sequence is 14 residues long. The DNA for the CDR3 is TGCGCCAGCAGCCAACAGGGGGGTGGTGAAAAACTGTTTTTT. It specifies CASSQQGGGEKLFF.

A few counts support this clone. This sample includes further DNA sequences coding for the same CDR3. The chain couples TRBV4-2 to TRBJ1-2, with D possibly matching TRBD1 (5 bases). Trimming stripped 1 base from V and 4 bases from J, with 13 bases between. Germline CDR1 is LGHNA and CDR2 is YNFKEQ. The length of the CDR3 is 15 residues. Written as DNA, the CDR3 is TGTGCCAGCAGCCAAGGGGTAGGACAACCCTATGGCTACACCTTC. Encoded protein: CASSQGVGQPYGYTF.

In its sample, this clone was seen a few times. V is TRBV6-5 and J is TRBJ1-6, with 7 bases identical to TRBD1. Germline V gives CDR1 MNHEY, CDR2 SVGAGI. The CDR3 runs to 15 residues. After removal of 2 bases from V and 10 bases from J, the junction contained 8 bases not matched to a gene. The CDR3 reads CASSYRQGVGSPLHF. CDR3 sequence (DNA): TGTGCCAGCAGTTACCGACAGGGCGTAGGGTCACCCCTCCACTTT.

CDR3 residues: CASSLLGTGNEQFF. The CDR3 DNA is TGTGCCAGCAGCTTATTAGGGACAGGGAATGAGCAGTTCTTC. This sequence joins TRBV7-3 and TRBJ2-1, with 9 bases lining up with TRBD1. There are 14 residues in the CDR3. Germline V lookup: CDR1 SGHTA, CDR2 FQGTGA. With V trimmed by 2 bases and J by 7 bases, 3 bases remained unmatched.

This clone was seen a single time. This sequence joins TRBV5-1 and TRBJ2-7, with 9 bases lining up with TRBD1. J gave up 5 bases and V 2 bases, and 11 bases lay outside the gene matches. Germline-derived CDR1 and CDR2 are SGHRS and YFSETQ. The CDR3 consists of 16 residues. For the CDR3, the DNA is TGCGCCAGCAGCTTTCCGGGACAGGGAGGTTTGAACGAGCAGTACTTC. Translated, it gives CASSFPGQGGLNEQYF.

The chain employs TRBV7-8 and TRBJ2-5; D may correspond to TRBD1 or TRBD2 (5 bases each). There are 15 residues in the CDR3. The V and J ends lost 5 bases and 1 base respectively, with 14 bases between them. Germline CDR1 reads SGHVS; CDR2 reads FQNEAQ. The CDR3 DNA reads as TGTGCCAGCAGCCGGGGACGAGGTAGCCAAGAGACCCAGTACTTC. Amino acids: CASSRGRGSQETQYF.

There are a few counts of this clone. CDR3 DNA sequence: TGTGCCTGGAGTCCCCGAGTGGGGATGGGGCAAGAGACCCAGTACTTC. This translates into CAWSPRVGMGQETQYF. The chain joins TRBV30 to TRBJ2-5; D ambiguous. The CDR3 extends over 16 amino acids. Trimming left V 2 bases short and J 2 bases short, with 18 bases between. The germline V gene has CDR1 GTSNPN and CDR2 SVGIG (reference sequence).